This is a list of T cell receptor beta chains from one sample in a study of blood T cell repertoires in COVID-19. Repertoires were generated with immunoSEQ multiplex PCR, while TCRdb's copy carries only in-frame clones and drops some. The profile covers roughly 430,000 clones, with over 75% appearing a single time and 1.4% to 1.5% taken by the ten largest. Input material: PBMCs or T cells enriched from blood (not recorded which). The receptors were sampled from a woman aged 18-29 years who had been exposed to COVID-19. Each CDR3 is given with its conserved first and last residue. D genes are given only for firm matches. Where a row states a size, it is once, few, many or the class of an expanded clone; other rows omit it.

J: TRBJ1-1; V: TRBV19; size: NA; D: TRBD1; CDR3: CASSTGPTGRTEAFF; DNA: TGTGCCAGTAGTACGGGGCCGACAGGGAGGACTGAAGCTTTCTTT
J: TRBJ1-6; V: TRBV7-6; size: NA; D: TRBD1; CDR3: CASSLEGDRDSPLHF; DNA: TGTGCCAGCAGCTTAGAAGGGGACAGGGACTCACCCCTCCACTTT
J: TRBJ1-2; V: TRBV19; size: NA; D: TRBD1; CDR3: CASSTHGTGYGYTF; DNA: TGTGCCAGTAGTACCCACGGGACAGGGTACGGCTACACCTTC
J: TRBJ1-5; V: TRBV6-2/TRBV6-3; size: NA; D: NA; CDR3: CASSYSDWAGNQPQHF; DNA: TGTGCCAGCAGTTACTCCGATTGGGCCGGCAATCAGCCCCAGCATTTT
J: TRBJ1-6; V: TRBV9; size: NA; D: TRBD1; CDR3: CASSVSGGNNSPLHF; DNA: TGTGCCAGCAGCGTCTCAGGGGGCAATAATTCACCCCTCCACTTT
J: TRBJ1-2; V: TRBV10-3; size: NA; D: NA; CDR3: CAISVGDYGYTF; DNA: TGTGCCATCAGTGTGGGAGACTATGGCTACACCTTC
J: TRBJ1-2; V: TRBV25-1; size: NA; D: TRBD1; CDR3: CASSRGQANIYGYTF; DNA: TGTGCCAGCAGTCGGGGACAGGCGAACATCTATGGCTACACCTTC
J: TRBJ1-1; V: TRBV2; size: few; D: NA; CDR3: CASSALGANTEAFF; DNA: TGTGCCAGCAGTGCCTTAGGGGCGAACACTGAAGCTTTCTTT
J: TRBJ2-1; V: TRBV30; size: NA; D: TRBD2; CDR3: CAWSIGLAGSYNEQFF; DNA: TGTGCCTGGAGTATAGGACTAGCGGGTTCCTACAATGAGCAGTTCTTC
J: TRBJ1-2; V: TRBV14; size: NA; D: NA; CDR3: CASSQVTTNYGYTF; DNA: TGTGCCAGCAGCCAAGTTACAACTAACTATGGCTACACCTTC
J: TRBJ2-1; V: TRBV7-2; size: NA; D: TRBD2; CDR3: CASRGGDSSYNEQFF; DNA: TGTGCCAGCAGGGGGGGGGATAGCTCCTACAATGAGCAGTTCTTC
J: TRBJ2-7; V: TRBV28; size: once; D: TRBD1; CDR3: CASGTGSYEQYF; DNA: TGTGCCTCCGGGACAGGATCCTACGAGCAGTACTTC
J: TRBJ2-3; V: TRBV10-2; size: NA; D: TRBD2; CDR3: CASSPGLSGDTQYF; DNA: TGCGCCAGCAGCCCGGGACTATCGGGAGATACGCAGTATTTT
J: TRBJ2-1; V: TRBV18; size: NA; D: TRBD2; CDR3: CASSPKKTSGNEQFF; DNA: TGTGCCAGCTCACCGAAGAAGACTAGCGGCAATGAGCAGTTCTTC
J: TRBJ2-5; V: TRBV15; size: once; D: NA; CDR3: CATSRDGSGVKETQYF; DNA: TGTGCCACCAGCAGAGATGGTAGCGGCGTGAAAGAGACCCAGTACTTC
J: TRBJ1-1; V: TRBV7-6; size: NA; D: NA; CDR3: CASSLAGGGTEAFF; DNA: TGTGCCAGCAGCCTAGCGGGGGGGGGCACTGAAGCTTTCTTT
J: TRBJ1-5; V: TRBV2; size: NA; D: TRBD1; CDR3: CASTTDRVSQPQHF; DNA: TGTGCCAGCACTACGGACAGGGTTAGTCAGCCCCAGCATTTT
J: TRBJ2-3; V: TRBV6-4; size: NA; D: TRBD2; CDR3: CASSDNPLAGEQYF; DNA: TGTGCCAGCAGTGACAACCCTCTAGCGGGGGAGCAGTATTTT
J: TRBJ1-3; V: TRBV18; size: NA; D: TRBD1; CDR3: CASSPPQGGLGNTIYF; DNA: TGTGCCAGCTCACCACCGCAGGGGGGCCTCGGAAACACCATATATTTT
J: TRBJ2-1; V: TRBV18; size: NA; D: NA; CDR3: CASSPRGDASYNEQFF; DNA: TGTGCCAGCTCACCCAGGGGGGATGCCTCCTACAATGAGCAGTTCTTC
J: TRBJ2-5; V: TRBV30; size: once; D: NA; CDR3: CAWKPTSQGETQYF; DNA: TGTGCCTGGAAACCGACTAGTCAGGGAGAGACCCAGTACTTC
J: TRBJ2-2; V: TRBV15; size: NA; D: TRBD1; CDR3: CATSRAILQGGTGELFF; DNA: TGTGCCACCAGCAGAGCGATCTTACAGGGGGGTACCGGGGAGCTGTTTTTT
J: TRBJ1-4; V: TRBV19; size: NA; D: NA; CDR3: CASSIVQGKGKLFF; DNA: TGTGCCAGTAGTATAGTTCAGGGTAAGGGAAAACTGTTTTTT
J: TRBJ1-2; V: TRBV9; size: NA; D: NA; CDR3: CASSSPRSGDSRIGYTF; DNA: TGTGCCAGCAGCTCCCCCCGGTCGGGGGATAGTCGAATCGGCTACACCTTC
J: TRBJ2-5; V: TRBV11-2; size: many; D: NA; CDR3: CASSPRTTKGETQYF; DNA: TGTGCCAGCAGCCCGAGGACTACCAAAGGAGAGACCCAGTACTTC
J: TRBJ1-2; V: TRBV21-1; size: few; D: NA; CDR3: CASSKAVRAGGILYGYTF; DNA: TGTGCCAGCAGCAAAGCCGTCCGGGCAGGGGGTATACTCTATGGCTACACCTTC
J: TRBJ2-1; V: TRBV4-3; size: NA; D: TRBD2; CDR3: CASSQGSWTSGEYYPNEQFF; DNA: TGCGCCAGCAGCCAAGGGTCATGGACTAGCGGGGAATACTACCCCAATGAGCAGTTCTTC
J: TRBJ2-7; V: TRBV25-1; size: NA; D: TRBD2; CDR3: CASSGGLANSYEQYF; DNA: TGTGCCAGCAGTGGAGGACTAGCGAACTCCTACGAGCAGTACTTC
J: TRBJ1-1; V: TRBV5-1; size: NA; D: TRBD1; CDR3: CASSLGYDRGWAEAFF; DNA: TGCGCCAGCAGCTTGGGGTATGACAGGGGTTGGGCTGAAGCTTTCTTT
J: TRBJ1-2; V: TRBV19; size: few; D: TRBD1; CDR3: CASNDRENYGYTF; DNA: TGTGCCAGTAATGACAGGGAGAACTATGGCTACACCTTC
J: TRBJ1-1; V: TRBV14; size: NA; D: NA; CDR3: CASSQTIGGRVGTEAFF; DNA: TGTGCCAGCAGCCAAACCATCGGGGGGAGAGTGGGCACTGAAGCTTTCTTT
J: TRBJ2-7; V: TRBV28; size: NA; D: TRBD2; CDR3: CASSGTSGSYEQYF; DNA: TGTGCCAGCAGTGGGACTAGCGGGAGCTACGAGCAGTACTTC
J: TRBJ2-7; V: TRBV10-3; size: NA; D: TRBD1; CDR3: CAISALPGQAADYEQYF; DNA: TGTGCCATCAGTGCCCTCCCGGGACAGGCCGCGGATTACGAGCAGTACTTC
J: TRBJ2-1; V: TRBV24-1; size: NA; D: NA; CDR3: CATSDPLGPRFEQFF; DNA: TGTGCCACCAGTGACCCACTGGGGCCACGTTTTGAGCAGTTCTTC
J: TRBJ2-7; V: TRBV27; size: NA; D: NA; CDR3: CASSLSQGNEQYF; DNA: TGTGCCAGCAGTCTCTCACAGGGAAACGAGCAGTACTTC
J: TRBJ1-2; V: TRBV27; size: NA; D: NA; CDR3: CASSLEGGGYTF; DNA: TGTGCCAGCAGTTTAGAGGGTGGGGGCTACACCTTC
J: TRBJ1-6; V: TRBV19; size: NA; D: NA; CDR3: CASSIVGQQPDNSPLHF; DNA: TGTGCCAGTAGTATAGTTGGACAGCAGCCGGATAATTCACCCCTCCACTTT
J: TRBJ2-5; V: TRBV7-9; size: NA; D: NA; CDR3: CASSLLGGHQETQYF; DNA: TGTGCCAGCAGCTTACTCGGGGGGCATCAAGAGACCCAGTACTTC
J: TRBJ2-1; V: TRBV9; size: NA; D: NA; CDR3: CASSVGTQSYNEQFF; DNA: TGTGCCAGCAGCGTAGGAACACAGTCCTACAATGAGCAGTTCTTC
J: TRBJ2-1; V: TRBV3-1/TRBV3-2; size: NA; D: TRBD2; CDR3: CASSQDSGTYNEQFF; DNA: TGTGCCAGCAGCCAAGATAGCGGGACCTACAATGAGCAGTTCTTC
J: TRBJ1-1; V: TRBV4-3; size: NA; D: TRBD1; CDR3: CASSRRTGSNTEAFF; DNA: TGCGCCAGCAGCCGAAGGACAGGGTCGAACACTGAAGCTTTCTTT
J: TRBJ2-1; V: TRBV28; size: NA; D: TRBD2; CDR3: CASSPALAGVNEQFF; DNA: TGTGCCAGCAGTCCCGCACTAGCGGGGGTTAATGAGCAGTTCTTC
J: TRBJ2-3; V: TRBV19; size: NA; D: NA; CDR3: CASSEGVITVDTQYF; DNA: TGTGCCAGTAGCGAGGGGGTAATAACGGTCGATACGCAGTATTTT
J: TRBJ1-1; V: TRBV6-1; size: once; D: NA; CDR3: CASSEGRAGIYTNTEAFF; DNA: TGTGCCAGCAGTGAAGGTCGGGCAGGGATCTACACAAACACTGAAGCTTTCTTT
J: TRBJ1-4; V: TRBV18; size: NA; D: TRBD1; CDR3: CASSSPDRAEKLFF; DNA: TGTGCCAGCTCATCGCCGGACAGGGCTGAAAAACTGTTTTTT